This T cell receptor beta chain was profiled in a study of cytomegalovirus exposure and HLA in healthy donors listed by TCRdb under 2017. About the study as a whole: In an earlier analysis of some 610 of the donors, 276 Gb of sequence data and 90 million to 120 million unique TCR beta sequences from approximately 180 million T cells were reported. Around 330 gigabases of sequencing data and roughly 81 million unique TCR sequences made up an early release that covered several hundred HLA-typed donors. Of the roughly 410 genotyped donors, 81% were placed in the genetic ancestry cluster associated with self-reported Caucasian donors. The study was designed to test whether signatures of past pathogen exposure could be identified by cataloging public T cell receptors. The T cell repertoires of 666 subjects were profiled by immunosequencing and related to cytomegalovirus serostatus. A separate validation cohort of 90 to 150 different subjects was used in addition to the 666-subject first cohort. The study combined high-throughput TCR immunosequencing, statistical association of individual TCRs with disease status, and machine learning to predict cytomegalovirus infection status. A later analysis re-examined previously published TCR beta repertoires from more than 650 donors and added high-resolution HLA genotyping to investigate patterns of TCR occurrence. Rather than drawing on any new phenotypic data, the later analysis identified candidate immune exposures from TCR beta sequences and the way those sequences occurred across donors. In an earlier analysis of a few hundred of the donors, high-throughput TCR beta sequencing was used to judge whether each TCR beta V gene segment behaved as functional or pseudogenic. Donor age, sex, ethnicity and CMV serostatus were compiled alongside the repertoire data. A later genetic analysis used genome-wide SNP genotypes for about 60% of the roughly 700 donors, treating that subset as a discovery cohort. Every discovery cohort repertoire had been produced on one sequencing platform. Both class I and class II loci were covered by HLA typing, at four-digit resolution. The number of donors typed differed by locus, with about 629-640 for A, B, C, DRB1 and DQB1, 522 for DQA1, under 610 for DPA1, and around 430 for DPB1. Several DR-DQ haplotypes were treated as single units for association and clustering because of strong linkage in the cohort. On average, approximately 250,000 unique TCR beta nucleotide sequences were sequenced per donor among several hundred genotyped donors of the cohort, with roughly 20% of those sequences being non-productive.

Concerning this clone: No antigen is known for it. No much larger clonotype is one base removed from it; base qualities were not supplied.

The germline V gene gives CDR1 as SGHAT and CDR2 as FQNNGV. The CDR3 measures 13 amino acids from cysteine to phenylalanine. Only the CDR3 portion is preserved as DNA: 39 bases, with reading frame beginning at the first base. Between the V and J ends, shortened by 6 bases and 4 bases respectively, the junction contains 12 bases. The cohort comprised under 700 healthy bone marrow donors. At the time of sampling, every cohort member was nominally healthy, though immune exposures that went unrecorded were likely present. The donor tested CMV seronegative, placing the donor among the 350 to 400 seronegative members of the cohort. Every donor gave a peripheral blood sample, and the peripheral blood mononuclear cells from that sample were used for TCR beta sequencing. The Qiagen DNeasy Blood Extraction Kit was used to extract genomic DNA from the blood cell samples. Study-wide conclusions, independent of this receptor: The sequencing pipeline was judged likely to have produced a cluster of highly shared sequence variants as a technical artifact. A few of the identified cytomegalovirus-associated TCR beta chains were confirmed in vitro to be specific for cytomegalovirus antigens. In a later genetic analysis, fewer N-insertions in productive TCRs were reported among donors in an Asian-associated ancestry cluster than the 666-donor mean. Roughly uniform sequencing depth across donors was assumed in presence/absence analyses, although this assumption may not hold. In a later analysis, 15,000 to 20,000 TCR beta sequences were associated with specific HLA alleles at a false discovery rate of 0.05. Because the 87-base-pair reads could not distinguish some IMGT-functional V segments, including TRBV6-2 and TRBV6-3, those segments were excluded. A later genetic analysis associated a missense DCLRE1C variant with V-gene and J-gene trimming of TCR beta chains, and an independent cohort replicated the association. In both the original and validation cohorts, the classifier was reported to diagnose cytomegalovirus status with high specificity and sensitivity. According to a later analysis, TCR association rates differed among HLA loci, with DRB1 alleles showing the most associated TCRs and HLA-C alleles showing the fewest. An earlier analysis of several hundred of the donors showed that most TCR beta V segments appeared in productive rearrangements either about 87% or about 30% of the time, which broadly matched IMGT annotations. Some 16 rarely observed V segments, including chromosome 9 orphons, were excluded from the earlier analysis of 550 to 700 of the donors because counts were too low. For the cohort, immune exposure information was limited to CMV serostatus. When HLA alleles, especially DR and DQ, strongly co-occurred, attributing TCR associations to individual alleles was difficult. A further reported finding was that TCR beta sequences accurately predicted the HLA-A and HLA-B alleles for most subjects in the first cohort. Linkage disequilibrium might explain the correlated functional status among segregating V segments, but an unknown experimental factor could not be ruled out. Compared with equally common non-associated chains, HLA-associated TCR beta chains in a later analysis were more clonally expanded and had lower generation probabilities. In the study, about 150 TCR beta chains were listed as associated with cytomegalovirus. Across donors, most TCR sequences were observed very rarely, whereas some public TCRs were present in many individuals. The cohort was sequenced for TCR beta chains only, and without alpha or paired-chain data the features that could be detected were limited. According to a later analysis, parvovirus B19, influenza, CMV and Epstein-Barr virus appeared linked to several top co-occurrence clusters. HLA typing was unavailable for some donors at each locus, so association tests used only the typed subset. The authors suggested that the approach could potentially be generalized to other disease states and immunological phenotypes. A later analysis found that most CMV-associated TCR beta chains appeared HLA-restricted, with HLA associations seemingly driven largely by CMV exposure.

The library was produced with the immunoSEQ multiplex PCR assay. The multiplex PCR relied on a mix of 60 forward primers for TCR Vbeta segments and 13 reverse primers for TCR Jbeta segments. A multiplex PCR assay on genomic DNA amplified the CDR3 region of rearranged TCR beta genes. On the Illumina HiSeq System, the amplified TCR beta libraries were sequenced as 87-base-pair reads. Per the authors' processing: In a later analysis, some 80 million unique TCR beta chains were counted across the roughly 610 repertoires, and about 10 million of these chains were shared by at least two donors. A nearest-neighbor algorithm error-corrected the raw reads and collapsed the reads into unique sequences, merging closely related sequences to remove PCR and sequencing errors. Alignment of CDR3 sequences to IMGT reference sequences was used to assign V, D and J gene segments. For a sequence to be retained, a match of at least six nucleotides to both a V gene segment and a J gene segment was required. Rearrangements were called productive when the CDR3 lacked stop codons and stayed in frame with V and J; all others were non-productive. Following IMGT convention, CDR3 was defined as the stretch from the second conserved V-encoded cysteine up to the conserved J-encoded phenylalanine. The earlier analysis of about 590 of the donors excluded sequences that lacked an unambiguous match to a single V gene segment. An earlier analysis of a few hundred of the donors called V segments functional above 56.7% productive rearrangements and segregating when the between-donor standard deviation exceeded 5%. A statistical classification framework was built for diagnosing cytomegalovirus status from the catalog of TCR beta chain sequences. V and J gene assignment, in a later analysis, came from comparing TCR nucleotide sequences with IMGT/GENE-DB human TR gene sequences. In a later analysis, CDR3 sequences and most-parsimonious VDJ recombination scenarios were assigned using the TCRdist pipeline. In a later analysis, each TCR beta chain was defined by its CDR3 amino acid sequence together with its V-gene family, and reads without a unique V-gene family were excluded. In a later analysis, some 600 highly shared, low-generation-probability nucleotide sequences were removed to address suspected cross-contamination and a sequencing artifact. A later analysis calculated a clonal expansion index for each public chain from normalized within-repertoire ranks of inferred template counts. In a later analysis, generation probabilities were computed with a VDJ recombination model fitted to out-of-frame rearrangements, and the resulting probabilities were checked against IGoR. In a later analysis, hypergeometric tests were used to score TCR-TCR, TCR-HLA and TCR-CMV co-occurrence, with a repertoire-size bias correction applied to TCR pairs. A later analysis estimated false discovery rates by permuting HLA or CMV assignments 20 times. A later analysis grouped co-occurring TCRs with DBSCAN, adding TCRdist sequence similarity when clustering within HLA-allele-positive subsets. Repertoires with fewer than 30,000 or more than 120,000 public chains, plus five repertoires with anomalous nucleotide sharing, were excluded from co-occurrence clustering. As stored in TCRdb, this immuneACCESS dataset retains in-frame rearrangements with V and J assigned. A fraction of the clones does not appear; measured against another copy, unresolved V genes explain less than half of the discrepancy, and the remainder lacks a known reason. D and trimming come from the DNA, and the V and J calls and clone size come from that table. The sample table records 180,000 or so clones; roughly 87% of these occur just once. Approximately 1.5% of the sample is held by the ten biggest clonotypes.

The rearranged chain carries TRBV11-2 and TRBJ1-2; the D segment could be TRBD1, given 6 matching bases. The sample consisted of PBMCs. The sequence was obtained from a man aged 40-50 years in good health and CMV-seronegative. The CDR3 here reads CASRAAGVYGYTF. The nucleotides read TGTGCCAGCAGGGCCGCAGGGGTCTATGGCTACACCTTC.